The 27 T cell receptor beta chains given below trace back to one sample, sequenced in a study of OX40 agonist ivuxolimab in advanced cancers. TCRdb's table, derived via immunoSEQ multiplex PCR, lists solely in-frame clones and lacks some. The data hold 100,000 or so clones, with under 95% observed a single time. This specimen was CD4+ or CD8+ T cells sorted from blood, taken in a trial of the OX40 agonist ivuxolimab. These receptors all come from an adult with an advanced solid tumor such as melanoma, head and neck, liver or kidney cancer.

This chain connects TRBV9 to TRBJ2-1; 7 bases fit TRBD2. V gave up 3 bases and J gave up 1 base; unmatched junction bases: 4. CDR3 length equals 15 residues. Germline V gene lookup returns CDR1 SGDLS and CDR2 YYNGEE. CDR3 nucleotide sequence: TGTGCCAGCAGCGAGGTGGGGGGGTCCTACAATGAGCAGTTCTTC. Its protein product is CASSEVGGSYNEQFF.

The V and J genes are TRBV18 and TRBJ2-7, with 12 bases lining up with TRBD1. CDR1 and CDR2 (germline): KGHSH, LQKENI. This CDR3 is 14 amino acids long. Losses at the gene ends were 2 bases for V and 5 bases for J; bases not matched to a gene: 1. The CDR3 region has the DNA TGTGCCAGCTCACCAGGGACAGGGGGCGACGAGCAGTACTTC. Encoded protein: CASSPGTGGDEQYF.

The CDR3 DNA follows: TGTGCCAGCTTGAAGGAGAACACCGGGGAGCTGTTTTTT. Its protein is CASLKENTGELFF. This sequence joins TRBV28 and TRBJ2-2; D remains unclear. CDR3 length: 13 amino acids. The V end was cut by 8 bases, the J end by 1 base, with 8 bases between. From germline, CDR1 is MDHEN and CDR2 SYDVKM.

The chain employs TRBV20-1 and TRBJ2-7, with D hard to call. Germline CDR1 is DFQATT and CDR2 is SNEGSKA (reference sequence). Trimming cost V 6 bases and J 5 bases, with 11 bases left between them. This CDR3 is 11 amino acids long. The DNA of the CDR3 is TGCAGTGCCGGCGTAATCCACGAGCAGTACTTC. Its protein is CSAGVIHEQYF.

The chain links TRBV5-6 to TRBJ2-2, with D unclear. This CDR3 region has 12 residues. CDR1 is SGHDT, CDR2 YYEEEE, per germline. Trimming removed 1 base at V and 7 bases at J, with 5 bases between. The CDR3 loop reads CASSLQDGELFF. Written as DNA, the CDR3 is TGTGCCAGCAGCTTGCAAGACGGGGAGCTGTTTTTT.

V is TRBV29-1 and J is TRBJ1-2, with 7 bases matching TRBD1. The CDR3 contains 15 residues. J gave up 5 bases and V 3 bases, and 12 bases lay outside the gene matches. Per germline, CDR1 SQVTM and CDR2 ANQGSEA. CDR3 coding DNA: TGCAGCGTTGATCGTCCCGGGCGACAGGGTTATGGCTACACCTTC. It is translated as CSVDRPGRQGYGYTF.

The V gene is TRBV6-4, the J gene TRBJ1-2, with no clear D. V was shortened by 4 bases and J by 0 bases, with 6 bases between the two germline ends. The CDR3 is 13 amino acids. Per germline, CDR1 MRHNA and CDR2 SNTAGT. The CDR3: CASSAAPNYGYTF. The DNA for the CDR3 is TGTGCCAGCAGTGCAGCGCCTAACTATGGCTACACCTTC.

This clone was detected only once. The chain is built from TRBV28 and TRBJ1-1, with 9 nucleotides matching TRBD1. CDR3 length: 15 residues. In germline, CDR1 is MDHEN, CDR2 SYDVKM. V lost 6 bases and J lost 5; bases outside the gene matches: 10. The CDR3 loop reads CASRPEDRGSTEAFF. The CDR3 bases are TGTGCCAGCAGACCCGAGGACAGGGGTTCGACTGAAGCTTTCTTT.

As concerns this clone: One end of the junction is discordant with germline, which a read error may explain. The CDR3 loop is CASSQPGPLNF. The CDR3 nucleotides read TGTGCCAGCAGCCAACCGGGACCGCTTAATTTT. The V call is TRBV16, the J call TRBJ1-3, with TRBD1 as a possible D gene (5 bases). The CDR3 is 11 amino acids. Looked up from germline, CDR1 is KGHSY and CDR2 is FQNENV.

This chain joins TRBV29-1 and TRBJ1-1; D is unresolved. This CDR3 is built from 13 residues. The germline CDR1 and CDR2 sequences are SQVTM and ANQGSEA. The V end lost 8 bases, the J end lost 4 bases, and 17 bases lay between the germline ends. Written as DNA, the CDR3 is TGCAGCAGTCGGACGTTTTGGGCCACTGAAGCTTTCTTT. It specifies CSSRTFWATEAFF.

The rearrangement links TRBV7-2 to TRBJ2-3; no firm D call. CDR3 length: 13 residues. V was pared by 5 bases and J by 0 bases, with 6 bases between. Germline assignment: CDR1 SGHTA and CDR2 FQGNSA. In nucleotides, the CDR3 is TGTGCCAGCAGCATAGAGAGCACAGATACGCAGTATTTT. Translation gives CASSIESTDTQYF. The full variable domain, completed using reference TRBV7-2 and TRBJ2-3, is GAGVSQSPSNKVTEKGKDVELRCDPISGHTALYWYRQSLGQGLEFLIYFQGNSAPDKSGLPSDRFSAERTGGSVSTLTIQRTQQEDSAVYLCASSIESTDTQYFGPGTRLTVL.

This chain connects TRBV28 to TRBJ1-5; the D gene is possibly TRBD1 (5 bases). The germline V gene has CDR1 MDHEN and CDR2 SYDVKM. The CDR3 consists of 13 residues. V lost 6 bases and J 7 bases, leaving 13 bases between the germline ends. Written as DNA, the CDR3 is TGTGCCAGCAGGGGTCAGGGCTGGCAGCCCCAGCATTTT. Its translation: CASRGQGWQPQHF.

The chain couples TRBV11-3 to TRBJ2-7; D is possibly TRBD1 (6 bases). The CDR3 length is 13 residues. Looked up from germline, CDR1 is SGHNT and CDR2 is YENEEA. The V gene lost 9 bases and the J gene lost 6 bases, with 18 bases spanning the gap. CDR3 in amino acids: CASNRELGSEQYF. CDR3 nucleotide sequence: TGTGCCAGTAACAGGGAGCTGGGAAGCGAGCAGTACTTC.

The genes are TRBV7-6 and TRBJ2-1; no reliable D call. Trimming stripped 4 bases from V and 5 bases from J, with 9 bases between. This CDR3 contains 13 residues. Per the germline V gene, CDR1 is SGHVS and CDR2 is FNYEAQ. CDR3 region: CASSSRPNNEQFF. The CDR3 bases are TGTGCCAGCAGCTCGAGACCAAACAATGAGCAGTTCTTC. Drawing the rest from reference TRBV7-6 and TRBJ2-1, the complete variable domain is GAGVSQSPRYKVTKRGQDVALRCDPISGHVSLYWYRQALGQGPEFLTYFNYEAQQDKSGLPNDRFSAERPEGSISTLTIQRTEQRDSAMYRCASSSRPNNEQFFGPGTRLTVL.

The V call is TRBV7-3, the J call TRBJ1-1, with TRBD1 matching over 8 bases. The CDR3 is 15 residues long. Germline CDR1 reads SGHTA; CDR2 reads FQGTGA. J was trimmed by 6 bases and V by 5 bases; bases with no gene match: 11. The chain's CDR3 is CASSKRTGRTAEAFF. The CDR3 DNA reads as TGTGCCAGCAGCAAACGGACAGGGCGGACGGCTGAAGCTTTCTTT. Full variable domain (rest looked up from reference TRBV7-3 and TRBJ1-1): GAGVSQTPSNKVTEKGKYVELRCDPISGHTALYWYRQSLGQGPEFLIYFQGTGAADDSGLPNDRFFAVRPEGSVSTLKIQRTERGDSAVYLCASSKRTGRTAEAFFGQGTRLTVV.

The chain uses TRBV5-5 and TRBJ2-1, with 11 positions matching TRBD2. The CDR3 covers 15 residues. With 4 bases clipped from V and 10 bases from J, the junction kept 10 bases outside the gene matches. The germline V gene encodes CDR1 SGHKS and CDR2 YYEKEE (reference sequence). In DNA, the CDR3 is TGTGCCAGCAGCCTTAGCGGGAGGGCCGTAGGGGAGCAGTTCTTC. It encodes CASSLSGRAVGEQFF.

The chain combines TRBV18 with TRBJ2-6; D may be TRBD1 (8 bases). CDR1 is KGHSH and CDR2 is LQKENI in the germline V gene. Trimming removed 10 bases from V and 0 bases from J, with 19 bases in between. The CDR3 has 17 residues. CDR3: CATSSGTGSSGANVLTF. The DNA of the CDR3 is TGTGCCACTTCGAGCGGGACAGGCTCCTCTGGGGCCAACGTCCTGACTTTC.

The chain is built from TRBV25-1 and TRBJ2-2; a possible D gene is TRBD1 (6 bases). The CDR3 is made up of 15 amino acids. The V end lost 5 bases, the J end lost 3 bases, and 13 bases lay between the germline ends. Germline lookup yields CDR1 MGHDK and CDR2 SYGVNS. CDR3: CASSPWAGDTGELFF. Written as DNA, the CDR3 is TGTGCCAGCAGTCCTTGGGCAGGGGACACCGGGGAGCTGTTTTTT.

The rearrangement links TRBV6-1 to TRBJ1-2, with D possibly being TRBD1 (5 bases). This CDR3 is built from 12 residues. Deletions cut 4 bases from V and 4 bases from J, with 7 bases between. Germline V gene data show CDR1 as MNHNS and CDR2 as SASEGT. CDR3 amino acids: CASSGQSYGYTF. CDR3 nucleotide sequence: TGTGCCAGCAGTGGACAGTCCTATGGCTACACCTTC.

This clone was detected only once. J is TRBJ2-5 and V is TRBV10-3; D gene ambiguous. The end of the DNA aligns better with TRBJ2-7, so the J call may be wrong. CDR1 is ENHRY, CDR2 SYGVKD, per germline. The length of the CDR3 is 11 residues. The chain's CDR3 is CAISNPYEQYF. The CDR3 DNA reads as TGTGCCATCAGCAACCCCTACGAGCAGTACTTC.

V gene TRBV10-3 combines with J gene TRBJ1-4; D unresolved. Germline CDR1 is ENHRY and CDR2 is SYGVKD. The CDR3 has 14 residues. The CDR3 region is CATWAGSSNEKLFF. Written as DNA, the CDR3 is TGTGCAACCTGGGCGGGGAGTTCTAATGAAAAACTGTTTTTT.

This chain joins TRBV10-3 and TRBJ1-4; D call uncertain. The CDR3 loop spans 13 amino acids. The V end lost 3 bases, the J end lost 7 bases, and 9 bases lay between the germline ends. The germline gives CDR1 ENHRY, CDR2 SYGVKD. CDR3 in amino acids: CAISELEGEKLFF. In DNA, the CDR3 is TGTGCCATCAGTGAATTGGAGGGTGAAAAACTGTTTTTT.

The DNA of the CDR3 is TGTGCCAGCAGCGCAGAAGAGGGAGTCGGACACAATGAGCAGTTCTTC. This gives the protein CASSAEEGVGHNEQFF. The chain links TRBV9 to TRBJ2-1, with D tentatively TRBD2 (5 bases). Germline V lookup: CDR1 SGDLS, CDR2 YYNGEE. This CDR3 is 16 amino acids long. The V end was cut by 3 bases, the J end by 5 bases, with 18 bases between.

This chain links TRBV11-3 with TRBJ2-3; TRBD1 matches 8 bases. V gave up 4 bases and J gave up 2 bases; unmatched junction bases: 5. Germline values: CDR1 SGHNT, CDR2 YENEEA. This CDR3 has 15 residues. The CDR3 coding sequence is TGTGCCAGCAGCTCGGGACAGGCCTACACAGATACGCAGTATTTT. Its translation: CASSSGQAYTDTQYF.

V and J are TRBV9 and TRBJ2-2, with no clear D. V lost 0 bases to trimming and J lost 1 base, with 4 bases between them. The germline V gene encodes CDR1 SGDLS and CDR2 YYNGEE. The CDR3 runs 14 residues. CDR3 sequence reads: CASSVGGNTGELFF. The CDR3, as DNA: TGTGCCAGCAGCGTAGGAGGGAACACCGGGGAGCTGTTTTTT.

This chain uses TRBV7-2 with TRBJ2-5, with 7 bases aligning to TRBD2. This CDR3 has 16 residues. Per germline, CDR1 SGHTA and CDR2 FQGNSA. Losses at the gene ends were 0 bases for V and 2 bases for J; bases not matched to a gene: 6. The CDR3 loop is CASSLATASGQETQYF. The CDR3 bases are TGTGCCAGCAGCTTAGCTACGGCTAGCGGTCAAGAGACCCAGTACTTC.

The chain uses TRBV28 and TRBJ2-7; D is undetermined. The CDR3 spans 14 residues. The ends were cut back, 3 bases at V and 2 bases at J, with 11 bases in the middle. Germline CDR1 is MDHEN and CDR2 is SYDVKM. The CDR3 coding sequence is TGTGCCAGCAGTTTCAACAACGAACCCTACGAGCAGTACTTC. It translates to CASSFNNEPYEQYF.